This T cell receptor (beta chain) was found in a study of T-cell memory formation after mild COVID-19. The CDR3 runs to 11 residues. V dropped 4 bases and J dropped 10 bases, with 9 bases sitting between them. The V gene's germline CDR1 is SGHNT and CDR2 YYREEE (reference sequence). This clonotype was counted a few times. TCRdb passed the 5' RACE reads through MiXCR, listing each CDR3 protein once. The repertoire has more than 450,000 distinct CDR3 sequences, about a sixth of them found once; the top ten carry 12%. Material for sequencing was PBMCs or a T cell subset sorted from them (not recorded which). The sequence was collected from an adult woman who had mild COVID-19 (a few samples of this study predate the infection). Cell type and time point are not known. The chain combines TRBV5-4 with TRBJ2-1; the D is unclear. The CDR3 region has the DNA TGTGCCAGCAGCGGAACACAAGAGCAGTTCTTC. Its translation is CASSGTQEQFF.